One sample yielded the 27 T cell receptor beta chains listed below, sequenced in a study of T cell responses to AZD1222 COVID-19 vaccine. Libraries were prepared by immunoSEQ multiplex PCR; TCRdb keeps only in-frame clonotypes and omits some of them. The table includes about 140,000 clones, more than 80% detected once. Sequenced material: peripheral blood, taken 28 days after the second dose of the MenACWY control vaccine. Source of these receptors: an adult who received the MenACWY meningococcal vaccine as a control.

V usage is TRBV24-1 and J usage is TRBJ2-1; TRBD1 is a possible D gene (6 bases). Per germline, CDR1 KGHDR and CDR2 SFDVKD. V was cut by 6 bases and J by 8 bases, with 10 bases left in between. CDR3 length equals 12 residues. The chain's CDR3 is CATSQGSDEQFF. CDR3 coding DNA: TGTGCCACCAGTCAGGGGTCGGATGAGCAGTTCTTC.

This clone was recorded once. V is TRBV6-2 or TRBV6-3 and J is TRBJ2-7; no firm D call. The CDR3 sequence is 14 residues long. Germline V gene sequence: CDR1 MNHEY, CDR2 SVGEGT. The V gene lost 5 bases and the J gene lost 3 bases, with 14 bases spanning the gap. The CDR3 sequence: CASSTGRPIYEQYF. The CDR3 DNA sequence: TGTGCCAGCAGTACCGGCCGGCCTATCTACGAGCAGTACTTC.

The table lists this clone with a count of one. This sequence joins TRBV9 and TRBJ1-6; TRBD1 agrees at 10 bases. Trimming took 3 bases from V and 7 from J; bases not matched to a gene: 4. In germline, CDR1 is SGDLS, CDR2 YYNGEE. The CDR3 is 15 amino acids. CDR3: CASSEGQGRNSPLHF. CDR3 DNA: TGTGCCAGCAGCGAGGGACAGGGGAGGAATTCACCCCTCCACTTT.

The chain links TRBV5-1 to TRBJ2-2; 7 bases are a match to TRBD2. Per germline, CDR1 SGHRS and CDR2 YFSETQ. With V trimmed by 4 bases and J by 2 bases, 8 bases remained unmatched. CDR3 length: 16 amino acids. In DNA, the CDR3 is TGCGCCAGCAGCGGTCCGGGGACTACAAACACCGGGGAGCTGTTTTTT. Translated: CASSGPGTTNTGELFF.

The gene calls are TRBV5-1 and TRBJ2-1; TRBD1 is a possible D gene (6 bases). The CDR3 has 15 amino acids. The germline gives CDR1 SGHRS, CDR2 YFSETQ. V shed 4 bases and J shed 4 bases, with 15 bases lying between them. CDR3 loop: CASSVEDRTYNEQFF. The DNA for the CDR3 is TGCGCCAGCAGCGTTGAAGACAGGACATACAATGAGCAGTTCTTC.

The V gene is TRBV19, the J gene TRBJ1-4; 7 positions match TRBD1. Germline trimming cut 6 bases from V and 8 bases from J; bases unmatched to any gene: 12. The germline CDR1 and CDR2 sequences are LNHDA and SQIVND (reference sequence). The CDR3 totals 15 residues. The CDR3 DNA is TGTGCCAGTAGGGGACTAAGACAGGGCGACGAAAAACTGTTTTTT. This sequence encodes CASRGLRQGDEKLFF.

The rearrangement links TRBV5-1 to TRBJ1-2; D is unclear. The germline V gene has CDR1 SGHRS and CDR2 YFSETQ. This CDR3 region has 14 residues. The V end was cut by 0 bases, the J end by 2 bases, with 8 bases between. CDR3 protein: CASSLDRLNYGYTF. CDR3 nucleotides: TGCGCCAGCAGCTTGGACAGACTCAACTATGGCTACACCTTC. Variable domain in full (rest from reference TRBV5-1 and TRBJ1-2): KAGVTQTPRYLIKTRGQQVTLSCSPISGHRSVSWYQQTPGQGLQFLFEYFSETQRNKGNFPGRFSGRQFSNSRSEMNVSTLELGDSALYLCASSLDRLNYGYTFGSGTRLTVV.

The chain is built from TRBV9 and TRBJ2-3; D not resolved. CDR1 and CDR2 from the germline V gene are SGDLS and YYNGEE. V was cut by 3 bases and J by 0 bases, with 14 bases left in between. There are 16 residues in the CDR3. The CDR3 is CASSAPNSVSTDTQYF. CDR3 DNA sequence: TGTGCCAGCAGCGCTCCCAACTCGGTTAGCACAGATACGCAGTATTTT.

The V call is TRBV29-1, the J call TRBJ2-3, with D hard to call. The CDR3 consists of 12 residues. The V end was cut by 0 bases, the J end by 4 bases, with 5 bases between. CDR1 and CDR2 (germline): SQVTM, ANQGSEA. CDR3 region: CSVEEVSDTQYF. The DNA for the CDR3 is TGCAGCGTTGAAGAAGTATCAGATACGCAGTATTTT.

The chain links TRBV28 to TRBJ1-3; no firm D call. Germline lookup yields CDR1 MDHEN and CDR2 SYDVKM. This CDR3 has 15 residues. V was shortened by 3 bases and J by 0 bases, with 9 bases between the two germline ends. The CDR3 loop reads CASSFPSISGNTIYF. The CDR3 region has the DNA TGTGCCAGCAGTTTCCCTTCGATCTCTGGAAACACCATATATTTT.

The rearrangement links TRBV11-2 to TRBJ1-4; 9 nucleotides line up with TRBD1. CDR3 length equals 14 residues. The J segment lost 7 bases and the V segment lost 5 bases, leaving 5 bases of the junction unmatched. Germline CDR1 is SGHAT and CDR2 is FQNNGV. The CDR3 coding sequence is TGTGCCAGCAGCGCGACAGGGGGTGTTGAAAAACTGTTTTTT. Protein product: CASSATGGVEKLFF.

The chain has TRBV6-5 and TRBJ2-7, with TRBD1 matching 9 bases. CDR3 size: 15 residues. The germline V gene has CDR1 MNHEY and CDR2 SVGAGI. The J segment lost 3 bases and the V segment lost 4 bases, leaving 7 bases of the junction unmatched. Written as DNA, the CDR3 is TGTGCCAGCAGTTCCCAGGGGACAGGGATCTACGAGCAGTACTTC. As protein: CASSSQGTGIYEQYF.

This chain joins TRBV18 and TRBJ2-2, with 11 bases lining up with TRBD2. Germline V gene sequence: CDR1 KGHSH, CDR2 LQKENI. CDR3 size: 16 residues. With V trimmed by 6 bases and J by 1 base, 4 bases remained unmatched. CDR3 DNA sequence: TGTGCCAGCTCCCAACTAGCGGGAGAGAACACCGGGGAGCTGTTTTTT. As protein: CASSQLAGENTGELFF.

V is TRBV7-9 and J is TRBJ2-3; no clear D gene. The V and J ends lost 2 bases and 1 base respectively, with 10 bases between them. CDR3 length equals 15 residues. Germline V gene lookup returns CDR1 SEHNR and CDR2 FQNEAQ (reference sequence). Written as DNA, the CDR3 is TGTGCCAGCAGCTTAAATAGAGGCCGCACAGATACGCAGTATTTT. Translating gives CASSLNRGRTDTQYF.

The chain has TRBV6-5 and TRBJ1-5; D ambiguous. V was trimmed by 0 bases and J by 0 bases, leaving 6 bases between them. The CDR3 runs to 15 residues. The germline gives CDR1 MNHEY, CDR2 SVGAGI. This chain's CDR3 is CASSYSSNSNQPQHF. The CDR3 coding sequence is TGTGCCAGCAGTTACTCTAGCAATAGCAATCAGCCCCAGCATTTT.

V usage is TRBV11-3 and J usage is TRBJ2-1; 10 nucleotides match TRBD1. CDR1 is SGHNT, CDR2 YENEEA, per germline. With 4 bases clipped from V and 9 bases from J, the junction kept 6 bases outside the gene matches. CDR3 length equals 14 residues. DNA of the CDR3: TGTGCCAGCAGCTCCGACAGGGGGCTGGGTGAGCAGTTCTTC. Translated, it gives CASSSDRGLGEQFF.

The chain recombines TRBV7-8 with TRBJ1-3; D remains ambiguous. CDR3 size: 14 residues. The germline V gene has CDR1 SGHVS and CDR2 FQNEAQ. The V gene lost 5 bases and the J gene lost 5 bases, with 13 bases spanning the gap. For the CDR3, the DNA is TGTGCCAGCAGCCCGGACCCCGCGCGAAACACCATATATTTT. This translates into CASSPDPARNTIYF.

The sample holds one count of this clone. CDR3 protein: CASSLQGWAEKLFF. The CDR3 nucleotides are TGTGCCAGCAGTCTACAGGGGTGGGCTGAAAAACTGTTTTTT. The chain couples TRBV6-5 to TRBJ1-4, with 7 bases identical to TRBD1. Germline V gives CDR1 MNHEY, CDR2 SVGAGI. V trimming: 5 bases; J trimming: 7 bases; junction bases outside the gene matches: 7. This CDR3 has 14 amino acids.

The CDR3 protein is CASRTLRDRGSEQYF. CDR3 DNA sequence: TGTGCCAGCAGGACCTTACGGGACAGGGGCTCCGAGCAGTACTTC. This chain links TRBV6-5 with TRBJ2-7; 10 bases agree with TRBD1. The V gene's germline CDR1 is MNHEY and CDR2 SVGAGI. CDR3 length: 15 residues. V trimming: 6 bases; J trimming: 6 bases; junction bases outside the gene matches: 11.

The chain links TRBV10-1 to TRBJ1-2; D remains unclear. V was shortened by 0 bases and J by 4 bases, with 6 bases between the two germline ends. This CDR3 is built from 13 residues. In germline, CDR1 is WNHNN, CDR2 SYGVQD (reference sequence). CDR3 DNA: TGCGCCAGCAGTGAGTCAGGCGGCTATGGCTACACCTTC. Amino acid sequence: CASSESGGYGYTF.

The V gene is TRBV19, the J gene TRBJ1-5, with D possibly being TRBD1 (6 bases). The CDR3 spans 16 residues. Trimming shortened V by 5 bases and J by 4 bases, and 18 bases separated the two germline ends. Looked up from germline, CDR1 is LNHDA and CDR2 is SQIVND (reference sequence). DNA for the CDR3: TGTGCCAGTAGTTCCGCCCGACAGGTATTGAATCAGCCCCAGCATTTT. Translated: CASSSARQVLNQPQHF.

J is TRBJ1-5 and V is TRBV21-1. TRBV21-1 is deemed a pseudogene. CDR3 length: 15 amino acids. Written as DNA, the CDR3 is TGTGCCAGCAGCAAAGTCAGCGGGTTCAATCAGCCCCAGCATTTT. Translation: CASSKVSGFNQPQHF.

The CDR3 region has the DNA TGCGCCAGCAGCCAAGTCGACGGCTACGAGCAGTACTTC. Its protein is CASSQVDGYEQYF. V and J are TRBV4-3 and TRBJ2-7, with D hard to call. From germline, CDR1 is LGHNA and CDR2 YSLEER. This CDR3 region has 13 residues. V was shortened by 1 base and J by 3 bases, with 7 bases between the two germline ends.

V and J are TRBV27 and TRBJ1-5; possibly TRBD1 for D (5 bases). Germline-derived CDR1 and CDR2 are MNHEY and SMNVEV (reference sequence). Trimming shortened V by 5 bases and J by 2 bases, and 19 bases separated the two germline ends. This CDR3 has 17 amino acids. CDR3 protein: CASSINPPGRGNQPQHF. CDR3 nucleotides: TGTGCCAGCAGTATAAACCCCCCAGGGAGAGGCAATCAGCCCCAGCATTTT.

The J gene is TRBJ2-3, the V gene TRBV9, with D possibly TRBD2 on 6 matching bases. Germline CDR1 is SGDLS and CDR2 is YYNGEE. CDR3 length: 16 residues. Trimming shortened V by 0 bases and J by 3 bases, and 14 bases separated the two germline ends. The CDR3 region has the DNA TGTGCCAGCAGCGTAGCTGAGGGACTGAGAACAGATACGCAGTATTTT. It is translated as CASSVAEGLRTDTQYF.

Written as DNA, the CDR3 is TGTGCCAGCAGGTCTAGCGGACGGTACAATGAGCAGTTCTTC. Amino acid sequence: CASRSSGRYNEQFF. The rearrangement joins TRBV6-5 to TRBJ2-1, with TRBD2 matching over 7 bases. The CDR3 contains 14 residues. Germline CDR1 MNHEY, CDR2 SVGAGI. The J segment lost 4 bases and the V segment lost 6 bases, leaving 6 bases of the junction unmatched.

The genes are TRBV18 and TRBJ1-3, with 7 bases fitting TRBD1. V shed 4 bases and J 3 bases; nucleotides not matched to a gene: 3. Germline CDR1 is KGHSH and CDR2 is LQKENI. CDR3 length: 14 amino acids. The CDR3 spells CASSRQGSGNTIYF. The CDR3 coding sequence is TGTGCCAGCTCACGACAGGGCAGTGGAAACACCATATATTTT.